This entry concerns a single TCR beta chain. Its antigen is still unknown. This sample was included in a study of post-analysis software for immune sequencing data. Presence of unique molecular identifiers characterized the TCR beta cDNA libraries. One entry per CDR3 protein, called by TCRdb with MiXCR from the PCR reads. The top ten hold roughly 5% of the sample, which has about 770,000 distinct CDR3 sequences, 40% to 55% seen once. Overall study results and limits: Samples sharing a preparation batch grouped tightly together when assessed by F measure.

This TCR was recovered from a girl under 18 with multiple sclerosis. Material: blood.

DNA for the CDR3: TGTGCCAGCAGAGAGCTTGCAACTAATGAAAAACTGTTTTTT. Translating gives CASRELATNEKLFF. The rearrangement joins TRBV28 to TRBJ1-4; the D is unclear. This CDR3 is 14 amino acids long. The V end lost 6 bases, the J end lost 0 bases, and 8 bases lay between the germline ends. Germline V gene sequence: CDR1 MDHEN, CDR2 SYDVKM.